This TCR beta chain was obtained from a study of T cells in Graves' hyperthyroidism and ophthalmopathy. Study conclusions and caveats: Blood also contained most expanded thyroid clonotypes above 0.001. It was a median about 6.5 months before onset that the model predicted ophthalmopathy.

CDR3 size: 14 residues. V gave up 4 bases and J gave up 7 bases, with 13 bases separating them. Germline lookup yields CDR1 SGHVS and CDR2 FQNEAQ. Amplification of TCR beta CDR3 regions used RNA as the template. Initially, a first-round RT-PCR of the TCR CDR3 employed the HTBI primer set. TCRdb ran MiXCR on the multiplex PCR reads and lists one entry per CDR3 protein. The table records around 620,000 distinct CDR3 sequences, around 42% of them present only once. Comments on this clonotype: Its antigen is still unknown.

In making diagnoses, clinical symptoms, serum thyroxine and TRAb, thyroid ultrasound and orbital computed tomography were all used. The sequenced material came from peripheral blood or thyroid tissue (not recorded which). The TCR comes from an adult woman with Graves' disease, either hyperthyroidism or ophthalmopathy (not recorded which). V and J are TRBV7-8 and TRBJ1-4, with D possibly being TRBD1 (6 bases). The CDR3 nucleotides are TGTGCCAGCAGCTCGGAACAGGGATCTGAAAAACTGTTTTTT. It is translated as CASSSEQGSEKLFF.